The 24 T cell receptor beta chains reported below all come from one sample, sequenced in a study of T cell repertoires and HLA-DP antigens. These TCRs are of unknown antigen specificity. The protocol was immunoSEQ multiplex PCR, while the TCRdb copy is restricted to in-frame clones and leaves out a portion. Seen here are 75,000 to 90,000 clones, roughly nine tenths observed once, and the top ten hold about 1.5%. The specimen was CD4+ T cells from PBMCs. Receptors originate from a man aged 45-65 years in good health and CMV-seronegative.

The chain couples TRBV11-2 to TRBJ2-7, with TRBD2 matching over 7 bases. The CDR3 consists of 16 residues. V lost 1 base, J lost 2 bases, and 8 bases stayed unmatched. Germline lookup yields CDR1 SGHAT and CDR2 FQNNGV. CDR3 nucleotides: TGTGCCAGCAGCTTAGTGGGCGGGAGAATCACCTACGAGCAGTACTTC. Amino acid sequence: CASSLVGGRITYEQYF.

The chain carries TRBV19 and TRBJ2-6; D is unresolved. V was shortened by 6 bases and J by 4 bases, with 13 bases between the two germline ends. The germline gives CDR1 LNHDA, CDR2 SQIVND (reference sequence). The CDR3 sequence is 15 residues long. CDR3 in amino acids: CASRTLQSGANVLTF. The CDR3 DNA reads TGTGCCAGTAGGACTTTACAGTCCGGGGCCAACGTCCTGACTTTC. The whole variable domain, filled in from reference TRBV19 and TRBJ2-6, reads DGGITQSPKYLFRKEGQNVTLSCEQNLNHDAMYWYRQDPGQGLRLIYYSQIVNDFQKGDIAEGYSVSREKKESFPLTVTSAQKNPTAFYLCASRTLQSGANVLTFGAGSRLTVL.

The chain combines TRBV5-8 with TRBJ2-3; the D is unclear. The V gene lost 0 bases and the J gene lost 2 bases, with 7 bases spanning the gap. Germline CDR1 reads SGHTS; CDR2 reads YDEGEE. The CDR3 has 14 amino acids. The CDR3 DNA reads TGTGCCAGCAGCTTGGGGGAAAACACAGATACGCAGTATTTT. It translates to CASSLGENTDTQYF.

The chain uses TRBV2 and TRBJ2-3, with 13 bases identical to TRBD2. The CDR3 runs to 14 residues. After removal of 8 bases from V and 5 bases from J, the junction contained 4 bases not matched to a gene. The germline CDR1 and CDR2 sequences are SNHLY and FYNNEI. CDR3 region: CASGTSGVRDTQYF. CDR3 nucleotides: TGTGCCAGCGGGACTAGCGGGGTAAGAGATACGCAGTATTTT.

The chain recombines TRBV6-1 with TRBJ1-3, with a weak D call TRBD1 (5 bases). CDR1 and CDR2 (germline): MNHNS, SASEGT. The CDR3 has 15 amino acids. With 2 bases removed from V and 2 bases from J, the gap between germline ends came to 10 bases. The CDR3 DNA sequence: TGTGCCAGCAGTGAAAGGGGCTTGACTGGAAACACCATATATTTT. As protein: CASSERGLTGNTIYF.

The chain joins TRBV19 to TRBJ1-5; D not certain. The CDR3 spans 14 residues. Trimming pared 3 bases from V and 2 bases from J, leaving 8 bases between. CDR1 LNHDA and CDR2 SQIVND come from the germline V gene (reference sequence). CDR3 amino acids: CASSIGLGNQPQHF. The DNA of the CDR3 is TGTGCCAGTAGTATTGGGTTGGGCAATCAGCCCCAGCATTTT.

The chain links TRBV5-4 to TRBJ2-7, with 9 nucleotides matching TRBD2. The CDR3 spans 14 residues. Germline CDR1 and CDR2: SGHNT and YYREEE (reference sequence). Germline trimming cut 0 bases from V and 6 bases from J; bases unmatched to any gene: 4. DNA for the CDR3: TGTGCCAGCAGCTTGGATCTAGCGGGACGCGAGCAGTACTTC. Encoded protein: CASSLDLAGREQYF.

With regard to this clone: Germline is not matched at one junction end, which may reflect a read error. This chain joins TRBV28 and TRBJ2-3; D possibly corresponds to TRBD1 (6 bases). CDR1 is MDHEN and CDR2 is SYDVKM in the germline V gene. The CDR3 runs 16 residues. CDR3 in DNA: TGCTCCTCGCCCGTTTCAGGGGCCGCCTACACAGATACGCAGTATTTT. As protein: CSSPVSGAAYTDTQYF.

This chain connects TRBV29-1 to TRBJ2-1; TRBD1 matches at 12 bases. V was clipped by 7 bases and J by 6 bases; unmatched bases: 13. Germline loops: CDR1 SQVTM, CDR2 ANQGSEA. This CDR3 comprises 16 residues. CDR3 sequence reads: CSAWDRGRGVSNEQFF. The CDR3 DNA reads TGCAGCGCATGGGACAGGGGGCGCGGGGTGTCCAATGAGCAGTTCTTC.

This chain joins TRBV5-1 and TRBJ1-1; D is unresolved. V was cut by 0 bases and J by 0 bases, with 3 bases left in between. The CDR3 has 13 residues. Germline V gene data show CDR1 as SGHRS and CDR2 as YFSETQ. This CDR3 reads CASSLGVNTEAFF. The CDR3 DNA reads as TGCGCCAGCAGCTTGGGAGTGAACACTGAAGCTTTCTTT.

Within the sample, this clone is medium-sized (0.01 to 0.1%). The CDR3 DNA follows: TGTGCCAGCAGCTTGCCTAGCGGGGGAGGAAATGAGCAGTTCTTC. Translation gives CASSLPSGGGNEQFF. The rearrangement uses TRBV5-4 and TRBJ2-1, with 10 bases fitting TRBD2. The germline gives CDR1 SGHNT, CDR2 YYREEE (reference sequence). The junction had 5 bases not matched to a gene; V was cut back by 1 base and J by 7 bases. The CDR3 covers 15 residues.

The CDR3 loop reads CASRPGQAYNEQFF. The CDR3 DNA reads TGTGCCAGCAGGCCGGGACAGGCATACAATGAGCAGTTCTTC. J is TRBJ2-1 and V is TRBV28; 8 bases are a match to TRBD1. This CDR3 contains 14 residues. CDR1 and CDR2 from the germline V gene are MDHEN and SYDVKM. V shed 6 bases, J shed 4 bases, and the junction held 5 bases outside the gene matches. Full variable domain (rest looked up from reference TRBV28 and TRBJ2-1): DVKVTQSSRYLVKRTGEKVFLECVQDMDHENMFWYRQDPGLGLRLIYFSYDVKMKEKGDIPEGYSVSREKKERFSLILESASTNQTSMYLCASRPGQAYNEQFFGPGTRLTVL.

The genes are TRBV7-9 and TRBJ1-1; D gene uncertain. Germline CDR1 is SEHNR and CDR2 is FQNEAQ (reference sequence). The CDR3 spans 14 residues. Between the trimmed V and J ends, which lost 5 bases and 4 bases, there was a span of 14 bases. Written as DNA, the CDR3 is TGTGCCAGCAGCCGAGAAGGGATCGCCACTGAAGCTTTCTTT. It specifies CASSREGIATEAFF.

This clone has just a few counts. This sequence joins TRBV28 and TRBJ2-1; the match to TRBD2 covers 10 bases. Germline assignment: CDR1 MDHEN and CDR2 SYDVKM. This CDR3 is 15 amino acids long. The V segment lost 7 bases and the J segment 7 bases; nucleotides outside the gene matches: 10. The CDR3 here is CASTKAGGGGNEQFF. The CDR3 region has the DNA TGTGCCAGCACAAAAGCGGGAGGGGGTGGAAATGAGCAGTTCTTC.

In this sample, this clone turned up once. The CDR3 spells CASSKGQGSRNEKLFF. The CDR3 region has the DNA TGCGCCAGCAGCAAGGGCCAGGGGTCCCGAAATGAAAAACTGTTTTTT. The chain is built from TRBV5-1 and TRBJ1-4; perhaps TRBD1 as D (6 bases). The CDR3 loop spans 16 amino acids. CDR1 is SGHRS and CDR2 is YFSETQ in the germline V gene. Deletions cut 4 bases from V and 5 bases from J, with 18 bases between. Supplemented by reference TRBV5-1 and TRBJ1-4, the full variable domain reads KAGVTQTPRYLIKTRGQQVTLSCSPISGHRSVSWYQQTPGQGLQFLFEYFSETQRNKGNFPGRFSGRQFSNSRSEMNVSTLELGDSALYLCASSKGQGSRNEKLFFGSGTQLSVL.

The chain has TRBV7-9 and TRBJ2-3; 7 nucleotides line up with TRBD2. This CDR3 has 15 residues. After removal of 6 bases from V and 0 bases from J, the junction contained 6 bases not matched to a gene. Germline assignment: CDR1 SEHNR and CDR2 FQNEAQ (reference sequence). The CDR3 DNA reads TGTGCCAGCAGAAAATGGGGGGGAAGCACAGATACGCAGTATTTT. Its translation: CASRKWGGSTDTQYF. Drawing the rest from reference TRBV7-9 and TRBJ2-3, the complete variable domain is DTGVSQNPRHKITKRGQNVTFRCDPISEHNRLYWYRQTLGQGPEFLTYFQNEAQLEKSRLLSDRFSAERPKGSFSTLEIQRTEQGDSAMYLCASRKWGGSTDTQYFGPGTRLTVL.

The sample holds one count of this clone. V is TRBV9 and J is TRBJ2-2; 11 bases match TRBD1. Losses at the gene ends were 0 bases for V and 0 bases for J; bases not matched to a gene: 4. This CDR3 has 18 amino acids. Germline loops: CDR1 SGDLS, CDR2 YYNGEE. The CDR3 protein is CASSVGGTGGSNTGELFF. The CDR3 DNA follows: TGTGCCAGCAGCGTAGGTGGGACAGGGGGTTCGAACACCGGGGAGCTGTTTTTT. The variable domain in full, with the rest retrieved from reference TRBV9 and TRBJ2-2, is DSGVTQTPKHLITATGQRVTLRCSPRSGDLSVYWYQQSLDQGLQFLIQYYNGEERAKGNILERFSAQQFPDLHSELNLSSLELGDSALYFCASSVGGTGGSNTGELFFGEGSRLTVL.

The rearrangement uses TRBV19 and TRBJ2-1; D unclear. This CDR3 spans 13 amino acids. Germline V lookup: CDR1 LNHDA, CDR2 SQIVND (reference sequence). Between the trimmed V and J ends, which lost 10 bases and 5 bases, there was a span of 15 bases. CDR3 sequence reads: CATRSANNNEQFF. CDR3 nucleotides: TGTGCCACCCGCTCGGCCAATAACAATGAGCAGTTCTTC.

The chain employs TRBV10-1 and TRBJ1-4; TRBD1 is a possible D gene (6 bases). Trimming took 2 bases from V and 0 from J, leaving 7 bases between them. CDR1 WNHNN and CDR2 SYGVQD come from the germline V gene (reference sequence). This CDR3 has 15 residues. CDR3 protein: CASSERQATNEKLFF. The CDR3 coding sequence is TGCGCCAGCAGTGAGAGACAGGCAACTAATGAAAAACTGTTTTTT.

V and J are TRBV7-9 and TRBJ2-4; the D gene is possibly TRBD1 (7 bases). The ends were cut back, 2 bases at V and 1 base at J, with 21 bases in the middle. The CDR3 is 19 residues long. From germline, CDR1 is SEHNR and CDR2 FQNEAQ (reference sequence). CDR3: CASSLIRGAMPVAKNIQYF. The CDR3 DNA sequence: TGTGCCAGCAGCTTAATCAGGGGGGCAATGCCGGTGGCCAAAAACATTCAGTACTTC.

This chain uses TRBV30 with TRBJ1-2, with no clear D. V lost 5 bases to trimming and J lost 0 bases, with 13 bases between them. Germline V gene sequence: CDR1 GTSNPN, CDR2 SVGIG (reference sequence). The CDR3 is made up of 14 amino acids. CDR3 DNA sequence: TGTGCCTGGGCCCCCCCGGGCACTAACTATGGCTACACCTTC. It yields the protein CAWAPPGTNYGYTF.

The genes are TRBV9 and TRBJ2-2, with D uncertain. Trimming pared 0 bases from V and 4 bases from J, leaving 4 bases between. The germline gives CDR1 SGDLS, CDR2 YYNGEE. This CDR3 spans 13 amino acids. DNA of the CDR3: TGTGCCAGCAGCGTAGAATTCACCGGGGAGCTGTTTTTT. Translated, it gives CASSVEFTGELFF.

This chain links TRBV5-1 with TRBJ2-7; no clear D. Germline CDR1 is SGHRS and CDR2 is YFSETQ. This CDR3 is 17 amino acids long. The V end lost 3 bases, the J end lost 0 bases, and 19 bases lay between the germline ends. Written as DNA, the CDR3 is TGCGCCAGCAGCTCAGTTCCGGCGGCATTAAGCTCCTACGAGCAGTACTTC. Protein product: CASSSVPAALSSYEQYF.

The rearrangement links TRBV5-6 to TRBJ2-3, with D possibly matching TRBD1 (6 bases). CDR1 is SGHDT, CDR2 YYEEEE, per germline. V gave up 0 bases and J gave up 5 bases, with 10 bases separating them. The CDR3 is 14 amino acids. This CDR3 reads CASSLAQGKDTQYF. DNA for the CDR3: TGTGCCAGCAGCTTGGCGCAGGGGAAAGATACGCAGTATTTT.